A selection of T cell receptor beta chains follows, all from one sample in a study of cytomegalovirus exposure and HLA in healthy donors. Profiled with immunoSEQ multiplex PCR; TCRdb holds only in-frame clones, not every one. The sample shows some 40,000 clones, over 40% of them seen only once. Sequencing was done on a sample of PBMCs. The source of these receptors is a woman aged 40 to 50 in good health and CMV-seropositive. Each CDR3 is given with its conserved first and last residue.

v_call cdr3_aa
TRBV5-4 CASSLRRNTIYF
TRBV4-3 CASSQEWAGAYNEQFF
TRBV6-6 CASSPPPDRAVRQYF
TRBV11-1 CASSSGTGDQETQYF
TRBV29-1 CSVAPGSTEAFF
TRBV2 CASSGSYYGYTF
TRBV30 CALTRQGNTGELFF
TRBV6-5 CASRRGRESSYEQYF
TRBV5-1 CASSRGLAGGTDTQYF
TRBV29-1 CSVWGLGDTQYF
TRBV5-4 CASSFGITGEQYF
TRBV5-8 CASSRGSLGYGYTF
TRBV2 CASSEWQGNEQYF
TRBV4-3 CASSHTGTTSDTQYF
TRBV5-1 CASSPDGGTSQPQHF
TRBV25-1 CASSGGQIGELFF
TRBV11-2 CASSSGTSGGSYEQYF
TRBV7-9 CASSLQGSQPQHF
TRBV7-2 CASSPGTSDGTQYF
TRBV5-8 CASSLVGAYGYTF
TRBV28 CASSLLLGQGNYGYTF
TRBV7-2 CASSWSGGRETQYF
TRBV4-1 CASSQTLAGGYNEQFF
TRBV6-1 CASSEAADRGGTLNQPQHF
TRBV4-2 CASSQERTSEKLFF
TRBV7-9 CASSLVSGSGNTQPQHF
TRBV7-6 CASSLLDKGLGYNSPLHF
TRBV11-3 CASSLARDSNEKLFF
TRBV7-3 CASSLQAVGGTGELFF
TRBV6-5 CASSYRGGAGDEQFF
TRBV27 CASRPGGMNTEAFF
TRBV29-1 CSVEDNNSGANVLTF
TRBV2 CASTGGLAYEQYF
TRBV28 CASSDTGGRQPQHF
TRBV28 CASSPSTGTGRIHEQYF
TRBV14 CASSPGGSGYNSPLHF
TRBV2 CASSLDSGNNIQYF
TRBV29-1 CSVGESTGGGETQYF
TRBV6-5 CASSSDRPNTGELFF
TRBV7-8 CASSPGTSGGHYEQYF
TRBV15 CATSNHPAPGQEAFF
TRBV4-1 CASSTRLAGGVNEQFF
TRBV11-2 CASSPDRGSPLHF
TRBV2 CASRGWNRGQVEQYF
TRBV19 CASRRTSGIHEQFF
TRBV10-3 CAISESTLGSPLHF
TRBV10-3 CAISEGAGGYTF
TRBV7-9 CASSTSYNEQFF
TRBV11-2 CASSLIQGTYEQYF
TRBV10-3 CAISADRGFGNTIYF
TRBV6-1 CASSGGQLQETQYF
TRBV9 CASSPATGAKNIQYF
TRBV30 CAWAPGVGTNEKLFF
TRBV5-3 CARSLRRVGTNEKLFF
TRBV7-3 CASSPDLMSEAFF